This T cell receptor (beta chain) was captured in a study of regulatory T cells in long-lasting Graves disease. Building the TCR beta libraries relied on iRepertoire HTBI primers, and CDR3 regions underwent Arm-PCR. Each CDR3 protein is one row after TCRdb ran MiXCR on the multiplex PCR reads. The sample carries about 460,000 distinct CDR3 sequences, roughly 15% recorded once. This clonotype turned up a few times. The time point here: newly diagnosed GD, antithyroid drugs for less than 3 months. After RNA was extracted from PBMCs, the TCR library was made from it. These data also featured in a second study, about T cells in Graves' hyperthyroidism and ophthalmopathy.

The receptor comes from a woman between 50 and 59 years old with Graves disease. Sequencing was performed on peripheral blood mononuclear cells (PBMCs), taken at new diagnosis, from a patient treated with antithyroid drugs.

The DNA for the CDR3 is TGTGCCATCAGTGAGTCGAGCGGGAGAGATGAGCAGTTCTTC. Translated: CAISESSGRDEQFF. This chain connects TRBV10-3 to TRBJ2-1, with 8 nucleotides matching TRBD2. Germline CDR1 ENHRY, CDR2 SYGVKD. V gave up 0 bases and J gave up 8 bases; unmatched junction bases: 3. There are 14 residues in the CDR3.